These T cell receptor beta chains were read from a single sample in a study of blood T cells in healthy people across ages. TCRdb redid the calling of the 5' RACE reads with MiXCR, one entry per CDR3 protein. This sample has hundreds of thousands of distinct CDR3 sequences; roughly three fifths occur once, and the top ten carry 20% to 30%. Sequencing was carried out using blood. These receptors were taken from a man in his forties in good health. CDR3s include the opening cysteine and the closing phenylalanine or tryptophan. A D gene is named only where the DNA matches it firmly. Clone sizes are given selectively: once, few, many, or a class where the clone is expanded.

d_gene	abundance	v_gene	j_gene	CDR3nt	CDR3aa
TRBD1	few	TRBV20-1	TRBJ2-7	TGCAGTGCTAGAGACCGGGACAGACCTTCCTACGAGCAGTACTTC	CSARDRDRPSYEQYF
NA	NA	TRBV11-3	TRBJ2-1	TGTGCCAGCAGCCCAAGACTAGTGGCCGATGAGCAGTTCTTC	CASSPRLVADEQFF
NA	few	TRBV12-3/TRBV12-4	TRBJ2-7	TGTGCCAGCAGCCAGACGATCGGTAGCCACGAGCAGTACTTC	CASSQTIGSHEQYF
NA	NA	TRBV28	TRBJ2-6	TGTGCCAGCAGAAATTCCGGGGCCCACTCTGGGGCCAACGTCCTGACTTTC	CASRNSGAHSGANVLTF
NA	NA	TRBV29-1	TRBJ1-5	TGCAGCGTACAGGGCCAGAATCAGCCCCAGCATTTT	CSVQGQNQPQHF
NA	NA	TRBV12-3/TRBV12-4	TRBJ1-4	TGTGCCAGCAGTCAGGACGGAAATAATGAAAAACTGTTTTTT	CASSQDGNNEKLFF
NA	NA	TRBV12-3/TRBV12-4	TRBJ2-1	TGTGCCAGCACTGCTAGGAGTGAGCAGTTCTTC	CASTARSEQFF
NA	NA	TRBV25-1	TRBJ1-1	TGTGCCAGCAGTGAATATGGGGACACTGAAGCTTTCTTT	CASSEYGDTEAFF
NA	few	TRBV5-3	TRBJ2-1	TGTGCCAGAAGCTTTGGTAGCGTTCTGGATGAGCAGTTCTTC	CARSFGSVLDEQFF
TRBD2	NA	TRBV10-3	TRBJ2-3	TGTGCCATCAGACCGGGACTAGACACAGATACGCAGTATTTT	CAIRPGLDTDTQYF
TRBD1	many	TRBV7-2	TRBJ2-1	TGTGCCAGCAGCGACCCGGGACAGGTAGACAATGAGCAGTTCTTC	CASSDPGQVDNEQFF
TRBD1	NA	TRBV7-8	TRBJ2-3	TGTGCCAGCAGCTCTAGTTCGGACAGGGGGCCACCCTACTTCACAGATACGCAGTATTTT	CASSSSSDRGPPYFTDTQYF
NA	NA	TRBV6-5	TRBJ2-1	TGTGCCAGCAGTGTATCAGGGGGGCTCCACAATGAGCAGTTCTTC	CASSVSGGLHNEQFF
TRBD2	few	TRBV4-1	TRBJ2-3	TGCGCCAGCCTGAAGCGGGAGGGTAGCACAGATACGCAGTATTTT	CASLKREGSTDTQYF
NA	NA	TRBV7-2	TRBJ2-3	TGTGCCAGCAGCTCGGCGTACATTTCAGATACGCAGTATTTT	CASSSAYISDTQYF
NA	NA	TRBV27	TRBJ1-2	TGTGCCAGCAGTTTATCGTTCGGGGCTTTGGGTGGCTACACCTTC	CASSLSFGALGGYTF
TRBD2	NA	TRBV5-1	TRBJ2-1	TGCGCCAGCAGCTTCCGCGGGGGAGACTACAATGAGCAGTTCTTC	CASSFRGGDYNEQFF
NA	NA	TRBV29-1	TRBJ2-1	TGCAGCGCCCCGGGGTGGGACCGATACAATGAGCAGTTCTTC	CSAPGWDRYNEQFF
TRBD1	once	TRBV20-1	TRBJ1-1	TGCAGTGCTCGACACAGGGGGACTGAAGCTTTCTTT	CSARHRGTEAFF
NA	NA	TRBV28	TRBJ1-5	TGTGCCAGCAGTTTAATTTTGGGGGGCGAACGAAGCAATCAGCCCCAGCATTTT	CASSLILGGERSNQPQHF
TRBD1	NA	TRBV13	TRBJ1-1	TGTGCCAGCAGCTCCTATACAGGGGGCGGGAACACTGAAGCTTTCTTT	CASSSYTGGGNTEAFF
TRBD2	few	TRBV28	TRBJ2-3	TGTGCCAGCAGTTTAGCCGGGACTAGCAACACAGATACGCAGTATTTT	CASSLAGTSNTDTQYF
TRBD2	NA	TRBV20-1	TRBJ2-1	TGCAGTGCTCCGCTAGCGGGAGACTACAATGAGCAGTTCTTC	CSAPLAGDYNEQFF
NA	few	TRBV11-1	TRBJ2-1	TGTGCCAGCAGCTTAAGGTCCATCTCTCTTACCTACAATGAGCAGTTCTTC	CASSLRSISLTYNEQFF
NA	NA	TRBV7-2	TRBJ1-1	TGTGCCAGCAGCTCTGAACAGGGACTCACTGAAGCTTTCTTT	CASSSEQGLTEAFF
NA	once	TRBV7-6	TRBJ1-6	TGTGCCAGCAGCTTAGTAGTGCAGGCGGGCTCCTATAATTCACCCCTCCACTTT	CASSLVVQAGSYNSPLHF
TRBD1	NA	TRBV10-3	TRBJ2-6	TGTGCCATCAGTTGGATGAGACAGGGGTTAACCGGGGCCAACGTCCTGACTTTC	CAISWMRQGLTGANVLTF
NA	NA	TRBV20-1	TRBJ2-1	TGCAGTGCTAGAGATCCAGGAAGCTCCTACAATGAGCAGTTCTTC	CSARDPGSSYNEQFF
NA	NA	TRBV12-3/TRBV12-4	TRBJ2-1	TGTGCCAGCAGTATTCTCTCCCGCGTTAGTGAGCAGTTCTTC	CASSILSRVSEQFF
TRBD2	NA	TRBV9	TRBJ2-3	TGTGCCAGCAGCTACTCCCACGGGTCACTCGGGACTAGGGCCACAGATACGCAGTATTTT	CASSYSHGSLGTRATDTQYF
NA	few	TRBV21-1	TRBJ1-2	TGTGCCAGACCTATGGGCCTGTCAGTCTATGGCTACACCTTC	CARPMGLSVYGYTF
NA	NA	TRBV15	TRBJ1-5	TGTGCCACCAGCAGAGATCAGGGTGGCAATCAGCCCCAGCATTTT	CATSRDQGGNQPQHF
TRBD1	NA	TRBV12-3/TRBV12-4	TRBJ2-4	TGTGCCAGCAGCCCCACCGACAGGGAACACATTCAGTACTTC	CASSPTDREHIQYF
NA	NA	TRBV7-2	TRBJ2-5	TGTGCCAGCAGCTTAGGAGGGATGGGCCAAGAGACCCAGTACTTC	CASSLGGMGQETQYF
TRBD2	once	TRBV5-4	TRBJ2-5	TGTGCCAGCAGCCCTCGGACTAGCGGGGGCCCTCAAGAGACCCAGTACTTC	CASSPRTSGGPQETQYF
TRBD2	NA	TRBV5-1	TRBJ2-7	TGTGCCAGCAGTTCGGGACTAGCGGGGATCTCCTACGAGCAGTACTTC	CASSSGLAGISYEQYF
NA	few	TRBV10-3	TRBJ2-6	TGTGCCATCACAGAAACAGGGAATTCTGGGGCCAACGTCCTGACTTTC	CAITETGNSGANVLTF
NA	few	TRBV20-1	TRBJ2-4	TGCAGTGCTACCCAGGATAATATAGCCAAAAACATTCAGTACTTC	CSATQDNIAKNIQYF
NA	NA	TRBV7-9	TRBJ2-3	TGTGCCAGCAGCTTACAAACCGTCGGGGCAGATACGCAGTATTTT	CASSLQTVGADTQYF
NA	NA	TRBV12-3/TRBV12-4	TRBJ1-6	TGTGCCAGCAGTGGGGTCGGGGTAGAGAGCTCACCCCTCCACTTT	CASSGVGVESSPLHF
TRBD2	NA	TRBV6-2/TRBV6-3	TRBJ2-3	TGTGCCAGCAGTTCCCCCTCGACTAGCGGACAACCTGATACGCAGTATTTT	CASSSPSTSGQPDTQYF
TRBD2	few	TRBV5-1	TRBJ2-1	TGCGCCAGCAGCTCGCTAGGAGCGGGGGGGATGAATGAGCAGTTCTTC	CASSSLGAGGMNEQFF
NA	NA	TRBV20-1	TRBJ2-3	TGCAGTACTAGGGGGGTGCAAACTACCACAGATACGCAGTATTTT	CSTRGVQTTTDTQYF
TRBD2	NA	TRBV12-3/TRBV12-4	TRBJ2-3	TGTGCCAGCAGTACCCCTAGCGGAGGTTACACAGATACGCAGTATTTT	CASSTPSGGYTDTQYF
NA	NA	TRBV10-3	TRBJ2-5	TGTGCCATCCGCCCCGGTGTGGGAGGTGAGCAGTACTTC	CAIRPGVGGEQYF
TRBD2	NA	TRBV12-3/TRBV12-4	TRBJ2-1	TGTGCCAGCAGCCCCGAAAGGGGAGGACTAGCGGGGGGTGAGCAGTTCTTC	CASSPERGGLAGGEQFF
NA	once	TRBV15	TRBJ2-5	TGTGCCACCAGCAGAGATTGGGCAGGGCACCAAGAGACCCAGTACTTC	CATSRDWAGHQETQYF
TRBD1	NA	TRBV14	TRBJ2-5	TGTGCCAGCAGCCAAGAATGGGGACAGGGACCGGGGACCCAGTACTTC	CASSQEWGQGPGTQYF
NA	NA	TRBV5-6	TRBJ2-5	TGTGCCAGCAGCTTGGCGCGGACCAAAGAGACCCAGTACTTC	CASSLARTKETQYF
TRBD1	NA	TRBV4-2	TRBJ1-2	TGTGCCAGCAGCCAAGTTGGGACAGACCCTAACTATGGCTACACCTTC	CASSQVGTDPNYGYTF